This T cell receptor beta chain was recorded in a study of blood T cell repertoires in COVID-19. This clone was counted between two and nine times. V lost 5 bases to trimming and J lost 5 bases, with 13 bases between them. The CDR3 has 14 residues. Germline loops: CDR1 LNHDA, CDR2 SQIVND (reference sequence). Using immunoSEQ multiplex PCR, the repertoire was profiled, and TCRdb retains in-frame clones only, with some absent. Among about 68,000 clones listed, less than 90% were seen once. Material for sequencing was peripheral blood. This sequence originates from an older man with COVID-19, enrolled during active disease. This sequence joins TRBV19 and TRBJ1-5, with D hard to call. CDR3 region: CASSHIGSYQPQHF. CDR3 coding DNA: TGTGCCAGTAGTCATATCGGGAGCTATCAGCCCCAGCATTTT.